The T cell receptor beta chain described here comes from a study of identical twins. Findings and limits, study-wide: While abundant cord blood beta clonotypes carried fewer insertions, memory repertoires showed no such pattern.

TCRdb re-analysed the 5' RACE reads in MiXCR, keeping a single row per CDR3 protein. The table records hundreds of thousands of distinct CDR3 sequences, about 18% of them present only once. This clonotype was seen more than once but under ten times. Its target is unknown. Healthy Caucasians were all of the donors. This CDR3 is 16 amino acids long. CDR1 is SGHVS, CDR2 FNYEAQ, per germline. V lost 2 bases, J lost 0 bases, and 11 bases lay in between. These data were also reused for a study on T cells expressing NK-cell markers. That work adds: Each of 6 or 7 donors carried dominant NKG2C+ clonotypes accounting for roughly 1.0-7.5% of CD8+ T cells.

The receptor was isolated from a woman aged 18-29 years in good health. Sequencing was done on a sample of PBMCs. The rearrangement uses TRBV7-6 and TRBJ2-1, with a possible D match to TRBD2 (7 bases). The CDR3 protein is CASSLRGGTSYNEQFF. DNA for the CDR3: TGTGCCAGCAGCTTAAGGGGGGGAACCTCCTACAATGAGCAGTTCTTC. The full variable domain, completed using reference TRBV7-6 and TRBJ2-1, is GAGVSQSPRYKVTKRGQDVALRCDPISGHVSLYWYRQALGQGPEFLTYFNYEAQQDKSGLPNDRFSAERPEGSISTLTIQRTEQRDSAMYRCASSLRGGTSYNEQFFGPGTRLTVL.